The present TCR beta chain was sequenced within a study of T cell responses to AZD1222 COVID-19 vaccine. CDR1 LNHDA and CDR2 SQIVND come from the germline V gene (reference sequence). This CDR3 region has 14 residues. The J segment lost 7 bases and the V segment lost 7 bases, leaving 4 bases of the junction unmatched. Profiling relied on immunoSEQ multiplex PCR, and the TCRdb table lists in-frame clones only, not all of them. Here the sample spans over 60,000 clones, 88% being singletons. The chain has TRBV19 and TRBJ1-6; 10 bases match TRBD1. The TCR originated in an adult who received the MenACWY meningococcal vaccine as a control. Source: peripheral blood, taken 28 days after the second dose of the MenACWY control vaccine. CDR3 region: CASNWDRGNSPLHF. In DNA form, the CDR3 reads TGTGCCAGTAACTGGGACAGGGGAAATTCACCCCTCCACTTT. The variable domain in full, with the rest retrieved from reference TRBV19 and TRBJ1-6, is DGGITQSPKYLFRKEGQNVTLSCEQNLNHDAMYWYRQDPGQGLRLIYYSQIVNDFQKGDIAEGYSVSREKKESFPLTVTSAQKNPTAFYLCASNWDRGNSPLHFGNGTRLTVT.